This T cell receptor beta chain was obtained from a study of blood T cell repertoires in COVID-19. Overall study context: T cells, B-cell-depleted T cells, or PBMCs provided the cDNA or gDNA that served as material.

A few counts support this clone. Measured with immunoSEQ multiplex PCR; TCRdb has only the in-frame clones, and not every one. This sample has some 70,000 clones, with more than 65% found just once. Trimming removed 4 bases from V and 5 bases from J; junction bases left unmatched: 10. The CDR3 length is 16 residues. Germline loops: CDR1 MGHRA, CDR2 YSYEKL. This clonotype was obtained from a woman in her 70s with acute or convalescent COVID-19. The sequenced sample consisted of peripheral blood. The rearrangement uses TRBV4-1 and TRBJ2-5; 10 bases are shared with TRBD1. The CDR3 bases are TGCGCCAGCAGCCCTCCGACAGGGGGCGGCCCGGAGACCCAGTACTTC. It codes for CASSPPTGGGPETQYF.